These T cell receptor beta chains were read from a single sample in a study of T cell responses to AZD1222 COVID-19 vaccine. Only in-frame clones appear in the TCRdb table, and some are missing; sequencing was by immunoSEQ multiplex PCR. Of some 120,000 clones listed, roughly 88% are singletons. This specimen consisted of peripheral blood, obtained on day 0 of AZD1222 vaccination. The source of these receptors is an adult in good health. Each CDR3 is given without its conserved first and last residue. Fields, in order: V gene, CDR3 length, J gene, clone size, CDR3 protein. Size is omitted from some rows. Given values are once, few, many or a class for expanded clones.

>TRBV7-2|14|TRBJ2-2|NA
ASSQDRGVGTGELF
>TRBV5-1|12|TRBJ2-7|NA
ASSLDGEGYEQY
>TRBV6-1|12|TRBJ2-4|NA
ASSEVSPRNIQY
>TRBV3-1/TRBV3-2|15|TRBJ2-3|NA
ASSQGLGAGGSDTQY
>TRBV7-8|15|TRBJ2-6|few
ASSLDQGAHGANVLT
>TRBV11-2|12|TRBJ1-6|once
ASSLVSGNSPLH
>TRBV9|13|TRBJ2-3|NA
ASSVRGTGADTQY
>TRBV5-1|14|TRBJ2-7|NA
ASSLAPGTTAYEQY
>TRBV13|11|TRBJ2-5|NA
ASSFGTRGTQY
>TRBV19|13|TRBJ2-7|NA
ASKVSGYRDGEQY
>TRBV28|14|TRBJ2-2|NA
ASSGPGRTNTGELF
>TRBV28|13|TRBJ1-4|NA
ASSLIRQQNEKLF
>TRBV7-3|12|TRBJ2-7|NA
ASSLGQSSYEQY
>TRBV5-1|12|TRBJ1-1|NA
ASSSRPSGNEAF
>TRBV24-1|12|TRBJ2-1|once
ATSDFRGSNEQF
>TRBV6-6|13|TRBJ2-7|NA
ASITGTGSIYEQY
>TRBV9|11|TRBJ2-2|NA
ASSSKNTGELF
>TRBV5-6|13|TRBJ2-7|NA
ASSLVLEGWNEQY
>TRBV6-6|12|TRBJ2-1|NA
ASSPGQGVYEQF
>TRBV6-5|12|TRBJ1-6|few
ASRDPTGNSPLH
>TRBV7-2|15|TRBJ2-2|NA
ASSLARGRVNTGELF
>TRBV5-4|14|TRBJ2-7|NA
ASSPESGWGSYEQY
>TRBV6-4|13|TRBJ2-1|NA
ASSDETGGNNEQF
>TRBV6-5|11|TRBJ2-7|NA
ASSYGQIYEQY
>TRBV7-3|12|TRBJ2-1|NA
ASSRLAGDNEQF
>TRBV9|12|TRBJ1-6|NA
ASSVGPGNSPLH
>TRBV7-9|14|TRBJ2-4|NA
ASSYNRERAKNIQY
>TRBV19|12|TRBJ2-3|NA
ASRTGGRTDTQY
>TRBV6-6|13|TRBJ2-2|NA
ASRDGRTNTGELF
>TRBV7-8|15|TRBJ1-1|NA
ASSERRVFGLGTEAF
>TRBV24-1|14|TRBJ2-1|NA
ATSDGRRGPYNEQF
>TRBV7-9|15|TRBJ1-5|NA
ASSPGTGGIFNQPQH
>TRBV27|17|TRBJ2-1|NA
ASQIDRGLGTSGTNEQF
>TRBV29-1|9|TRBJ2-7|NA
SVGFSYEQY
>TRBV7-9|12|TRBJ1-2|NA
ASSLSGQHYGYT
>TRBV28|13|TRBJ2-7|NA
ASRGHYREFYEQY
>TRBV18|11|TRBJ2-7|NA
ASSPPSSYEQY
>TRBV3-1/TRBV3-2|15|TRBJ2-1|few
ASSQSLGGSSYNEQF
>TRBV6-5|11|TRBJ2-7|NA
ASSRDRAYEQY
>TRBV7-2|12|TRBJ2-7|NA
ASSLIAGGGEQY